A single sample gave rise to the 3 T cell receptor beta chains below, sequenced in a study of early T cells in non-severe SARS-CoV-2 infection. TCRdb fed the 5' RACE reads into MiXCR, producing one record per CDR3 protein. Among tens of thousands of distinct CDR3 sequences listed, around 5.6% were seen once. Sequenced input: whole blood. The receptor set was obtained from an adult who was a healthcare worker with PCR-confirmed SARS-CoV-2 infection or an uninfected control (not recorded which).

Ten or more counts support this clonotype. This chain joins TRBV4-1 and TRBJ2-2, with 13 bases identical to TRBD2. The CDR3 runs 20 residues. The germline V gene has CDR1 MGHRA and CDR2 YSYEKL. The trim removed 1 base at V and 0 bases at J, leaving 8 bases unmatched. CDR3 sequence (DNA): TGCGCCAGCAGCCAAGCCGCGGGACTAGCGGGACTCGCGAACACCGGGGAGCTGTTTTTT. Translating it yields CASSQAAGLAGLANTGELFF.

The sample holds a few counts of this clonotype. This chain joins TRBV20-1 and TRBJ1-2, with 7 bases fitting TRBD1. The CDR3 has 14 amino acids. Per germline, CDR1 DFQATT and CDR2 SNEGSKA (reference sequence). Trimming took 6 bases from V and 3 from J; bases not matched to a gene: 10. The chain's CDR3 is CSATNQGGDYGYTF. For the CDR3, the DNA is TGCAGTGCGACTAATCAGGGGGGAGACTATGGCTACACCTTC.

This clonotype was seen ten or more times. The V call is TRBV3-1, the J call TRBJ1-4; TRBD1 agrees at 7 bases. V was pared by 3 bases and J by 11 bases, with 9 bases of the junction left unmatched. Looked up from germline, CDR1 is LGHDT and CDR2 is YNNKEL (reference sequence). This CDR3 has 14 amino acids. The CDR3 nucleotides are TGTGCCAGCAGCCACGCTGAGACAGGGTGGAAACTGTTTTTT. Translation gives CASSHAETGWKLFF.